The 15 T cell receptor beta chains listed next were all sequenced from one sample in a study of beta chain features in type 1 diabetes. General study points: Among patients with Type 1 diabetes, TCRB CDR3s were moderately but significantly shorter in every one of the four CD4+ subsets.

Reverse transcription of all isolated RNA meant that expressed TCRB transcripts were sequenced. Libraries were prepared by immunoSEQ multiplex PCR; TCRdb keeps only in-frame clonotypes and omits some of them. Altogether 500,000 to 650,000 clones are present, about an eighth being singletons, with the ten largest covering more than 0.095%. Which antigens these TCRs recognize remains unknown. Sequences were obtained from naive CD4+ T cells from blood. These receptors all come from a man younger than 40 with type 1 diabetes.

This clone was picked up a small number of times. V usage is TRBV28 and J usage is TRBJ1-4; D gene ambiguous. There are 12 residues in the CDR3. V was cut by 5 bases and J by 10 bases, with 11 bases left in between. Germline V gene data show CDR1 as MDHEN and CDR2 as SYDVKM. The CDR3 nucleotides are TGTGCCAGCAGTGCCGTTTTGGTAAAACTGTTTTTT. Translating it yields CASSAVLVKLFF.

As concerns this clone: The DNA is left out, because the CDR3 cannot be placed on it with certainty; the CDR3 is given as TCRdb lists it. The chain has TRBV25-1 and TRBJ1-4. The germline V gene has CDR1 MGHDK and CDR2 SYGVNS. Including both end residues, the CDR3 is 12 amino acids long. CDR3 amino acids: CARCSLMKNCFF.

This clone appeared a few times. This CDR3 is also generated by other DNA sequences in the sample. This chain joins TRBV11-2 and TRBJ2-1, with D possibly matching TRBD1 (6 bases). The germline CDR1 and CDR2 sequences are SGHAT and FQNNGV. This CDR3 has 14 residues. V was shortened by 1 base and J by 2 bases, with 6 bases between the two germline ends. The DNA of the CDR3 is TGTGCCAGCAGCTTAGGGACAGCCTACAATGAGCAGTTCTTC. It yields the protein CASSLGTAYNEQFF.

This clone was observed a handful of times. The chain couples TRBV7-9 to TRBJ1-4, with 8 bases matching TRBD1. V lost 5 bases to trimming and J lost 3 bases; unmatched junction nucleotides: 11. CDR3 length: 17 residues. Germline V gives CDR1 SEHNR, CDR2 FQNEAQ (reference sequence). The CDR3 nucleotides are TGTGCCAGCAGCCTTCAGGGGGCGATTAGGGCTAATGAAAAACTGTTTTTT. It yields the protein CASSLQGAIRANEKLFF.

This chain joins TRBV7-2 and TRBJ1-1, with 9 bases that match TRBD1. Germline assignment: CDR1 SGHTA and CDR2 FQGNSA. With V trimmed by 5 bases and J by 11 bases, 9 bases remained unmatched. The CDR3 covers 13 residues. CDR3 nucleotide sequence: TGTGCCAGCAGCACGGGACAGGGTGGTGTGGCTTTCTTT. It is translated as CASSTGQGGVAFF. Looking up the rest from reference TRBV7-2 and TRBJ1-1 gives the full variable domain: GAGVSQSPSNKVTEKGKDVELRCDPISGHTALYWYRQSLGQGLEFLIYFQGNSAPDKSGLPSDRFSAERTGGSVSTLTIQRTQQEDSAVYLCASSTGQGGVAFFGQGTRLTVV.

The V call is TRBV4-3, the J call TRBJ1-5; TRBD1 aligns across 9 bases. CDR3 length: 17 residues. V was pared by 1 base and J by 7 bases, with 11 bases of the junction left unmatched. Per the germline V gene, CDR1 is LGHNA and CDR2 is YSLEER. The CDR3 spells CASSQAVGGQGGQPQHF. DNA for the CDR3: TGCGCCAGCAGCCAAGCGGTGGGGGGACAGGGAGGACAGCCCCAGCATTTT.

The chain recombines TRBV29-1 with TRBJ2-2; D possibly corresponds to TRBD2 (5 bases). V gave up 7 bases and J gave up 0 bases, with 24 bases separating them. CDR1 is SQVTM, CDR2 ANQGSEA, per germline. CDR3 length equals 18 residues. The CDR3 protein is CSAQRGSSLITNTGELFF. The DNA for the CDR3 is TGCAGCGCCCAACGGGGTAGCTCCTTGATAACGAACACCGGGGAGCTGTTTTTT.

The table lists this clone with a few counts. The chain carries TRBV15 and TRBJ1-1, with 10 bases lining up with TRBD1. The CDR3 runs 16 residues. Looked up from germline, CDR1 is LNHNV and CDR2 is YYDKDF (reference sequence). V trimming: 5 bases; J trimming: 3 bases; junction bases outside the gene matches: 9. Here the CDR3 DNA reads TGTGCCACCAGCTCCCCCGGGACAGGGGAGGACACTGAAGCTTTCTTT. Protein: CATSSPGTGEDTEAFF.

The sample holds a few counts of this clone. The genes are TRBV13 and TRBJ2-5; tentative D call: TRBD2 (6 bases). CDR1 PRHDT and CDR2 FYEKMQ come from the germline V gene (reference sequence). V gave up 7 bases and J gave up 5 bases, with 14 bases separating them. This CDR3 has 13 residues. For the CDR3, the DNA is TGTGCCAGCACCCCTAGCGTGGGGGAGACCCAGTACTTC. Protein sequence: CASTPSVGETQYF.

This clone was counted between two and nine times. The gene calls are TRBV14 and TRBJ1-2; D ambiguous. The V and J ends lost 3 bases and 8 bases respectively, with 10 bases between them. Germline V gene data show CDR1 as SGHDN and CDR2 as FVKESK. The CDR3 has 12 amino acids. CDR3 residues: CASSQIGGGYTF. CDR3 nucleotides: TGTGCCAGCAGCCAGATCGGCGGGGGCTACACCTTC.

The chain has TRBV7-3 and TRBJ2-2; unclear D gene. The CDR3 consists of 14 residues. Germline CDR1 reads SGHTA; CDR2 reads FQGTGA. With 2 bases removed from V and 7 bases from J, the gap between germline ends came to 11 bases. The CDR3 bases are TGTGCCAGCAGCTTACCCGTCGGCAGCGGGGAGCTGTTTTTT. Translated, it gives CASSLPVGSGELFF.

The chain links TRBV6-5 to TRBJ2-1; tentatively, D is TRBD2 (6 bases). Germline CDR1 and CDR2: MNHEY and SVGAGI. V gave up 2 bases and J gave up 0 bases, with 8 bases separating them. The length of the CDR3 is 15 residues. This CDR3 reads CASSYVGGSYNEQFF. The CDR3 DNA reads as TGTGCCAGCAGTTACGTGGGGGGCTCCTACAATGAGCAGTTCTTC.

The chain combines TRBV7-2 with TRBJ2-1, with no clear D. Per the germline V gene, CDR1 is SGHTA and CDR2 is FQGNSA. With 8 bases removed from V and 6 bases from J, the gap between germline ends came to 17 bases. The CDR3 totals 14 residues. CDR3 protein: CASGTTVGINEQFF. In DNA, the CDR3 is TGTGCCAGCGGAACGACGGTGGGAATCAATGAGCAGTTCTTC.

Regarding this clone: The sample contains more than one DNA sequence encoding this CDR3. This sequence joins TRBV9 and TRBJ1-4; maybe TRBD1 (5 bases). The CDR3 is made up of 14 amino acids. V gave up 2 bases and J gave up 3 bases, with 8 bases separating them. The germline CDR1 and CDR2 sequences are SGDLS and YYNGEE. The CDR3 reads CASSVQGANEKLFF. CDR3 coding DNA: TGTGCCAGCAGCGTCCAGGGTGCTAATGAAAAACTGTTTTTT. Using reference TRBV9 and TRBJ1-4 for the parts outside the CDR3, the full variable domain is DSGVTQTPKHLITATGQRVTLRCSPRSGDLSVYWYQQSLDQGLQFLIQYYNGEERAKGNILERFSAQQFPDLHSELNLSSLELGDSALYFCASSVQGANEKLFFGSGTQLSVL.

This clone has more than one count but fewer than ten. V gene TRBV7-9 combines with J gene TRBJ2-7, with D maybe TRBD2 (5 bases). CDR1 and CDR2 from the germline V gene are SEHNR and FQNEAQ (reference sequence). Trimming stripped 7 bases from V and 2 bases from J, with 12 bases between. CDR3 length: 13 residues. The CDR3 here is CASTDGVTYEQYF. CDR3 DNA sequence: TGTGCCAGCACCGACGGGGTAACCTACGAGCAGTACTTC. The full variable domain, completed using reference TRBV7-9 and TRBJ2-7, is DTGVSQNPRHKITKRGQNVTFRCDPISEHNRLYWYRQTLGQGPEFLTYFQNEAQLEKSRLLSDRFSAERPKGSFSTLEIQRTEQGDSAMYLCASTDGVTYEQYFGPGTRLTVT.